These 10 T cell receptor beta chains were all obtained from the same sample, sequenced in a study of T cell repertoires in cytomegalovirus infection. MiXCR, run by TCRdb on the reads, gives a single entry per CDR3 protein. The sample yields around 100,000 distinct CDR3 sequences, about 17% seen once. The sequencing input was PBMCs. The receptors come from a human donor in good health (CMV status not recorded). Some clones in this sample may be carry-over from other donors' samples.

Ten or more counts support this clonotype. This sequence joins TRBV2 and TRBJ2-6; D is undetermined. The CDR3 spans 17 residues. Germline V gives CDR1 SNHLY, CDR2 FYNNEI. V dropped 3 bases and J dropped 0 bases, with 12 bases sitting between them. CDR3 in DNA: TGTGCCAGCAGTGACGGCCCTCCGCTCTCTGGGGCCAACGTCCTGACTTTC. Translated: CASSDGPPLSGANVLTF.

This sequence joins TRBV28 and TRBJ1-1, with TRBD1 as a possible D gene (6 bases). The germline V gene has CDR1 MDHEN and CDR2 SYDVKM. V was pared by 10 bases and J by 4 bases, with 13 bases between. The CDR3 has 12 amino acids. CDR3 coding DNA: TGTGCCATTGAGGGGGGCGGCACTGAAGCTTTCTTT. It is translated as CAIEGGGTEAFF.

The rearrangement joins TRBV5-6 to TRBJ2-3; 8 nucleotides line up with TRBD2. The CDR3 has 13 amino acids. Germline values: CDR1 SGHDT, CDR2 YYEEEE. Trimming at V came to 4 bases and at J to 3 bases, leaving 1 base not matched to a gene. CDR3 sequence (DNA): TGTGCCAGCAGCCGGGGGGGAACAGATACGCAGTATTTT. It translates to CASSRGGTDTQYF.

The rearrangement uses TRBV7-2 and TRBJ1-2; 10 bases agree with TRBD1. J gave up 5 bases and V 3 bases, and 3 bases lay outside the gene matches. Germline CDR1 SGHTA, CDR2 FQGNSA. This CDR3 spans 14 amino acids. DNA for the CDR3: TGTGCCAGCAGCTTTGACAGGGGGCCGTATGGCTACACCTTC. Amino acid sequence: CASSFDRGPYGYTF.

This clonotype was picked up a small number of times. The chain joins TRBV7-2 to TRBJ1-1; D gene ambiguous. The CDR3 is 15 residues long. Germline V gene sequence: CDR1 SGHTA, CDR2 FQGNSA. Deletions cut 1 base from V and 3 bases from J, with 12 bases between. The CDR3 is CASSLDPGVDTEAFF. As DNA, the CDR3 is TGTGCCAGCAGCTTAGATCCCGGGGTTGACACTGAAGCTTTCTTT.

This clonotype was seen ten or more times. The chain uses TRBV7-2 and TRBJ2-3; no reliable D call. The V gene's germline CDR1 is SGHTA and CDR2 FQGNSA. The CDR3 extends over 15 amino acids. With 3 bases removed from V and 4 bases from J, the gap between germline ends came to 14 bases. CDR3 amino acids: CASSFDTSGPDTQYF. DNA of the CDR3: TGTGCCAGCAGCTTCGACACCAGTGGCCCAGATACGCAGTATTTT.

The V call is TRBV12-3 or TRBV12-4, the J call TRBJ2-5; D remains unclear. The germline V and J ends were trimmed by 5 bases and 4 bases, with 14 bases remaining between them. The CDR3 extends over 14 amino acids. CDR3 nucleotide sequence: TGTGCCAGCAGTCCCTCAAACAAGGGAGAGACCCAGTACTTC. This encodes CASSPSNKGETQYF.

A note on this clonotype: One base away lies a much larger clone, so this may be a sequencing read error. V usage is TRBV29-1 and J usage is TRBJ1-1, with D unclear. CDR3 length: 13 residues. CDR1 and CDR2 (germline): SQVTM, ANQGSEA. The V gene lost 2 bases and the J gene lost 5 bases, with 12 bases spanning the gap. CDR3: CSVETGEKTEAFF. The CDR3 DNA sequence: TGCAGCGTTGAAACGGGTGAGAAAACTGAAGCTTTCTTT. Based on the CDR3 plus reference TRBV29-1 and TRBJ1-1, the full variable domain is SAVISQKPSRDICQRGTSLTIQCQVDSQVTMMFWYRQQPGQSLTLIATANQGSEATYESGFVIDKFPISRPNLTFSTLTVSNMSPEDSSIYLCSVETGEKTEAFFGQGTRLTVV.

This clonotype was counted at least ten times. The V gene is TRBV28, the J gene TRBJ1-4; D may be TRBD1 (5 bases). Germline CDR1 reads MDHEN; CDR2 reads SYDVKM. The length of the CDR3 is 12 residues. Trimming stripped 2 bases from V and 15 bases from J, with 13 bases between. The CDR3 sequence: CASSLGDGTLFF. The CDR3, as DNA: TGTGCCAGCAGTTTAGGGGACGGAACCTTGTTTTTT.

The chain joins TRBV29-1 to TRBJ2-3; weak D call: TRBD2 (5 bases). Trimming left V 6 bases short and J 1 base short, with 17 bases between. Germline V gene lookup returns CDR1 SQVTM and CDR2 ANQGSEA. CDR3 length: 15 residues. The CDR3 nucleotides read TGCAGCGTCAAAGGACTCCAAGCCCGCACAGATACGCAGTATTTT. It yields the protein CSVKGLQARTDTQYF.